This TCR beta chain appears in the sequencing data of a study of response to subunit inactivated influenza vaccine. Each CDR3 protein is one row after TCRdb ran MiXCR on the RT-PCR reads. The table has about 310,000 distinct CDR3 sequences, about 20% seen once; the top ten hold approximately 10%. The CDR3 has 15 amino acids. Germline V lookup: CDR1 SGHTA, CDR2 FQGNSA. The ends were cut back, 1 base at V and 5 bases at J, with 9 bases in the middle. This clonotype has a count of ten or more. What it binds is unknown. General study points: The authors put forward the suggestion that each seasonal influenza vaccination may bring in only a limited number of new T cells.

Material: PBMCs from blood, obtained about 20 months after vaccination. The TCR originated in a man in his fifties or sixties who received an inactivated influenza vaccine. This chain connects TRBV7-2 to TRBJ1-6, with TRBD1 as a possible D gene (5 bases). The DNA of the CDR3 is TGTGCCAGCAGCTTAGGGCAGGGAAATAATTCACCCCTCCACTTT. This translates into CASSLGQGNNSPLHF.